The clone carrying this T cell receptor (beta chain) was seen a handful of times. This record comes from a study of tumour-infiltrating T cells in Burkitt lymphoma. V dropped 0 bases and J dropped 2 bases, with 6 bases sitting between them. CDR1 and CDR2 (germline): ENHRY, SYGVKD. This CDR3 has 14 amino acids. Sequencing was performed with immunoSEQ multiplex PCR; in TCRdb, only in-frame clones are kept and a portion is missing. The sample shows around 46,000 clones, around a third of them seen only once. This sequence joins TRBV10-3 and TRBJ2-3; no definite D call. Sequencing was performed on tumor tissue. The TCR originated in a human donor with Burkitt lymphoma. In DNA, the CDR3 is TGTGCCATCAGTGAGTCATGGTCCACAGATACGCAGTATTTT. It codes for CAISESWSTDTQYF.